This T cell receptor (beta chain) was sequenced during a study of cytomegalovirus exposure and HLA in healthy donors. Concerning this clone itself: What it recognizes is unknown.

It was with 60 Vbeta and 13 Jbeta primers that the PCR ran. Repertoires were generated with immunoSEQ multiplex PCR, while TCRdb's copy carries only in-frame clones and drops some. The profile shows about 110,000 clones, over 80% of them singletons. Study findings and constraints: Accurate prediction of most subjects' HLA-A and HLA-B alleles from TCR beta sequences was reported.

The sequenced sample was PBMCs. The receptor comes from a middle-aged man in good health and CMV-seronegative.

CDR3 sequence reads: CASSHFADRVYEQFF. The CDR3 DNA reads as TGTGCCAGCAGCCACTTTGCGGACAGGGTCTACGAGCAGTTCTTC. The chain couples TRBV9 to TRBJ2-1; TRBD1 agrees at 8 bases. The CDR3 runs to 15 residues. The ends lost 4 bases at V and 10 bases at J; junction bases unmatched: 13. The germline V gene encodes CDR1 SGDLS and CDR2 YYNGEE.